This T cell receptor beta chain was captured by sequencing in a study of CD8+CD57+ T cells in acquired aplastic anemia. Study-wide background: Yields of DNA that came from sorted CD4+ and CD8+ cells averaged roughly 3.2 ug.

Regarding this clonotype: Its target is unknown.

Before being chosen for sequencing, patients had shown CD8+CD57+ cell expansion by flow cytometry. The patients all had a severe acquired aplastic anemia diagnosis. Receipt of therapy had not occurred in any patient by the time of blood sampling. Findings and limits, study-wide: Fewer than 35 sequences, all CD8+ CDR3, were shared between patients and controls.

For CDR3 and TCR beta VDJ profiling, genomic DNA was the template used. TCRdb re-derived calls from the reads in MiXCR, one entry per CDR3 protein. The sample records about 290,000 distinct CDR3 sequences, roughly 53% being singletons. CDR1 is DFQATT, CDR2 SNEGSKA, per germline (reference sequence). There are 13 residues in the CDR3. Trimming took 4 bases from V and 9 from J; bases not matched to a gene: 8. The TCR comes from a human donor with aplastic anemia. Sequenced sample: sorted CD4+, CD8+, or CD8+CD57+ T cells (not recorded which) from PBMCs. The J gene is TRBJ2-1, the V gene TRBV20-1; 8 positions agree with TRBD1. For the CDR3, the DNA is TGCAGTGCTACCGCAGGGGGCATAAGTGAGCAGTTCTTC. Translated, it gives CSATAGGISEQFF.